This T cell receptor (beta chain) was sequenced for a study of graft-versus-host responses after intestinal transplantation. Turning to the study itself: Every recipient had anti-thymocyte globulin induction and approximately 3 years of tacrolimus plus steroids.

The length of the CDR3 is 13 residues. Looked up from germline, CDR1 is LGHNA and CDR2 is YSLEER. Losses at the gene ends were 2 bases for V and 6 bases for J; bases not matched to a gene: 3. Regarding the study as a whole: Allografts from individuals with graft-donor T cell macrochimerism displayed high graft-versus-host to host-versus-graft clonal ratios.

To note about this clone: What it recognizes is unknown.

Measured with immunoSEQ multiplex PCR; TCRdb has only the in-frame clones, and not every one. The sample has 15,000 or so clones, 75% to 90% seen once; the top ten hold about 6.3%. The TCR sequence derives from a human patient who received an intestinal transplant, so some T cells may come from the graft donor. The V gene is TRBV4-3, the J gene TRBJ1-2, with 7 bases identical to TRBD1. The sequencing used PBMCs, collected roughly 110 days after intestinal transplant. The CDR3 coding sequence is TGCGCCAGCAGCCAAACAGGGGCGAATGGCTACACCTTC. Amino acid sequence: CASSQTGANGYTF.